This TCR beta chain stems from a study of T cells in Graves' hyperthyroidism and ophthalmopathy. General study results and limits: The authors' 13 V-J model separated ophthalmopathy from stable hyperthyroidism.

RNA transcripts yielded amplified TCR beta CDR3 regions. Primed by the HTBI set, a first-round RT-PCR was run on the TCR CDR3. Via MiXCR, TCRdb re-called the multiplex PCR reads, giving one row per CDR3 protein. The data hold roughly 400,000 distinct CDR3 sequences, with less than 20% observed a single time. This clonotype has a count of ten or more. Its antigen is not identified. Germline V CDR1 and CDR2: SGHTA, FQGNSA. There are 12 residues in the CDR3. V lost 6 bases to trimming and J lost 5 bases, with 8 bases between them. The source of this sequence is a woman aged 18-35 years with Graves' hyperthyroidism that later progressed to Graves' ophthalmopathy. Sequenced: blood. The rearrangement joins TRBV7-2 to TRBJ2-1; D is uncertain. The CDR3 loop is CASRLTHNEQFF. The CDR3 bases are TGTGCCAGCAGACTGACCCACAATGAGCAGTTCTTC.